This is a list of T cell receptor beta chains from one sample in a study of radiotherapy plus CTLA-4 blockade in lung cancer. Profiled with immunoSEQ multiplex PCR; TCRdb holds only in-frame clones, not every one. Here the sample spans about 81,000 clones, less than 80% being singletons. Sample: peripheral blood, taken from a patient treated with radiotherapy plus ipilimumab. The receptor source for this set is a human donor with non-small cell lung cancer that progressed on radiotherapy plus ipilimumab. Both conserved end residues are part of each CDR3. The order of the fields is clone size, J gene, V gene, D gene, CDR3 DNA, CDR3 protein. The D gene is left open where the match is weak. Rows give clone size only sometimes, using once, few, many, or a class for an expanded clone.

>NA|TRBJ1-5|TRBV4-2|NA
TGTGCCAGCAGCCAAGACGGGCATCAGCCCCAGCATTTT
CASSQDGHQPQHF
>few|TRBJ1-5|TRBV19|TRBD1
TGTGCCAGTAGTATGGGGGGACAGGGTGGCAATCAGCCCCAGCATTTT
CASSMGGQGGNQPQHF
>many|TRBJ2-7|TRBV11-2|NA
TGTGCCAGCAGCTTATTCGGCGGTGGAGGGACCGAGCAGTACTTC
CASSLFGGGGTEQYF
>NA|TRBJ2-2|TRBV4-2|NA
TGTGCCAGCAGCCAATTCGGCAGGGGGAACACCGGGGAGCTGTTTTTT
CASSQFGRGNTGELFF
>few|TRBJ1-2|TRBV14|TRBD1
TGTGCCAGCAGCCTACAGGGGGCTTATGGCTACACCTTC
CASSLQGAYGYTF
>few|TRBJ2-3|TRBV27|TRBD1
TGTGCCAGCAGTAGGGGGCTCACAGATACGCAGTATTTT
CASSRGLTDTQYF
>once|TRBJ2-7|TRBV9|NA
TGTGCCAGCAGCGTTCGTGACTCGACCTACGAGCAGTACTTC
CASSVRDSTYEQYF
>NA|TRBJ2-5|TRBV7-9|NA
TGTGCCAGCAGCTTAGCGGCAGAGGGGGAAGAGACCCAGTACTTC
CASSLAAEGEETQYF
>once|TRBJ2-3|TRBV5-1|NA
TGCGCCAGCAGCTTCGGCAGGTCTAACGGCGCAGATACGCAGTATTTT
CASSFGRSNGADTQYF
>NA|TRBJ2-1|TRBV25-1|NA
TGTGCCAGCAGGAGCGGCGGCGGTTACAATGAGCAGTTCTTC
CASRSGGGYNEQFF
>NA|TRBJ1-5|TRBV6-1|TRBD1
TGTGCCAGCAGCCGACAGGGTTTGGGCAATCAGCCCCAGCATTTT
CASSRQGLGNQPQHF
>few|TRBJ2-5|TRBV28|NA
TGTGCCAGCAGTTTGTACCAAGAGACCCAGTACTTC
CASSLYQETQYF
>NA|TRBJ1-2|TRBV6-5|NA
TGTGCCAGCAGTTACGGAGGGACCTCCTCCTACGGCTACACCTTC
CASSYGGTSSYGYTF
>NA|TRBJ2-5|TRBV4-1|TRBD1
TGCGCCAGCAGCCAAGCGGACAGGGGTGAGACCCAGTACTTC
CASSQADRGETQYF
>NA|TRBJ2-7|TRBV11-2|TRBD1
TGTGCCAGCAGCTCGAACCCGGGACAGGGGTACGAGCAGTACTTC
CASSSNPGQGYEQYF
>NA|TRBJ2-7|TRBV5-6|NA
TGTGCCAGCAGCTCCGACAGGAGCTCCTACGAGCAGTACTTC
CASSSDRSSYEQYF
>NA|TRBJ2-1|TRBV5-1|TRBD2
TGCGCCCGCAGCTTGTCCGGGACTAGCGGGGGGGATGAGCAGTTCTTC
CARSLSGTSGGDEQFF
>few|TRBJ2-7|TRBV5-4|NA
TGTGCCAGCAGCTTGGTTGGCAGGGAATCCTACGAGCAGTACTTC
CASSLVGRESYEQYF
>NA|TRBJ2-1|TRBV9|NA
TGTGCCAGCAGCGTAGGGACAGTGCCCTACAATGAGCAGTTCTTC
CASSVGTVPYNEQFF
>NA|TRBJ2-1|TRBV19|TRBD2
TGTGCCAGTAGTATTACCGTCCTGGCGGGGGGGAAGAACAATGAGCAGTTCTTC
CASSITVLAGGKNNEQFF
>NA|TRBJ2-7|TRBV27|TRBD1
TGTGCCAGCAGACCGGGGACAGGGGGCCGAAGGAGCTCCTACGAGCAGTACTTC
CASRPGTGGRRSSYEQYF
>NA|TRBJ2-1|TRBV18|TRBD1
TGTGCCAGCTCACCGAAGACAGGGGCCGGGGATGAGCAGTTCTTC
CASSPKTGAGDEQFF
>NA|TRBJ2-7|TRBV5-1|NA
TGCGCCAGCAGCTCTCGAGGGGGGGGGACCTACGAGCAGTACTTC
CASSSRGGGTYEQYF
>few|TRBJ2-3|TRBV5-6|NA
TGTGCCAGCAGCCCCAGGGGAGCTACGCAGTATTTT
CASSPRGATQYF
>NA|TRBJ2-7|TRBV10-2|TRBD1
TGCGCCAGCAGTGTGGGACAGGGTCCCTACGAGCAGTACTTC
CASSVGQGPYEQYF
>NA|TRBJ2-7|TRBV11-2|NA
TGTGCCAGCAGCTTAGAGTCTGCCCTTTACGAGCAGTACTTC
CASSLESALYEQYF
>NA|TRBJ1-5|TRBV6-5|NA
TGTGCCAGCAGTGCGTTGGGGCCGAATAATCAGCCCCAGCATTTT
CASSALGPNNQPQHF
>NA|TRBJ1-1|TRBV7-3|NA
TGTGCCAGCAGCTCCGGCGGGGCCACTGAAGCTTTCTTT
CASSSGGATEAFF
>NA|TRBJ1-1|TRBV5-4|TRBD1
TGTGCCGGACAGGGGGCGAAGGAGACTGAAGCTTTCTTT
CAGQGAKETEAFF
>NA|TRBJ2-3|TRBV4-3|TRBD2
TGCGCCAGCAGCCAAGATTTACCTAGCGGGGCCCGCACAGATACGCAGTATTTT
CASSQDLPSGARTDTQYF
>NA|TRBJ2-1|TRBV6-5|NA
TGTGCCAGCAGCACTACAGGGATATCCTACAATGAGCAGTTCTTC
CASSTTGISYNEQFF
>NA|TRBJ1-1|TRBV14|NA
TGTGCCAGCAGCCAAGCCCACGGAGAGGGGAGGACTGAAGCTTTCTTT
CASSQAHGEGRTEAFF
>few|TRBJ1-1|TRBV7-3|NA
TGTGCCAGCAGCTCGACACCCATGAACACTGAAGCTTTCTTT
CASSSTPMNTEAFF
>NA|TRBJ2-6|TRBV28|NA
TGTGCCAGCAGCCCAAACACTGGGGCCAACGTCCTGACTTTC
CASSPNTGANVLTF
>NA|TRBJ2-5|TRBV2|TRBD2
TGTGCCAGCAGTGAAACGGCTAGCGGGACGGAGACCCAGTACTTC
CASSETASGTETQYF
>few|TRBJ2-1|TRBV7-3|NA
TGTGCCAGCGGACGAGGTGGCTCCTACAATGAGCAGTTCTTC
CASGRGGSYNEQFF
>NA|TRBJ2-7|TRBV7-2|NA
TGTGCCAGCAGCCCATATGGGGGGAGCTCCTACGAGCAGTACTTC
CASSPYGGSSYEQYF
>few|TRBJ2-7|TRBV5-5|NA
TGTGCCAGCAGCTTGTTCCAGGGATTGGCCTACGAGCAGTACTTC
CASSLFQGLAYEQYF
>NA|TRBJ2-7|TRBV28|TRBD1
TGTGCCAGCAGTTCGGGGACAGGCTCCTACGAGCAGTACTTC
CASSSGTGSYEQYF